This T cell receptor (beta chain) was sequenced during a study of blood T cells in healthy people across ages. The CDR3 totals 13 residues. V lost 5 bases to trimming and J lost 8 bases, with 15 bases between them. A second PCR of roughly 7 to 11 cycles used a sample-barcoded 5' primer and a J-beta primer mix. TCRdb fed the 5' RACE reads into MiXCR, producing one record per CDR3 protein. The table includes roughly 700,000 distinct CDR3 sequences, less than 40% detected once. The sample comprised blood. This receptor was obtained from a woman of 80 years or more in good health. The gene calls are TRBV12-3 or TRBV12-4 and TRBJ2-5, with a possible D match to TRBD2 (5 bases). The CDR3 loop reads CASSPTPGKTQYF. The CDR3 nucleotides read TGTGCCAGCAGTCCTACCCCCGGGAAAACCCAGTACTTC.